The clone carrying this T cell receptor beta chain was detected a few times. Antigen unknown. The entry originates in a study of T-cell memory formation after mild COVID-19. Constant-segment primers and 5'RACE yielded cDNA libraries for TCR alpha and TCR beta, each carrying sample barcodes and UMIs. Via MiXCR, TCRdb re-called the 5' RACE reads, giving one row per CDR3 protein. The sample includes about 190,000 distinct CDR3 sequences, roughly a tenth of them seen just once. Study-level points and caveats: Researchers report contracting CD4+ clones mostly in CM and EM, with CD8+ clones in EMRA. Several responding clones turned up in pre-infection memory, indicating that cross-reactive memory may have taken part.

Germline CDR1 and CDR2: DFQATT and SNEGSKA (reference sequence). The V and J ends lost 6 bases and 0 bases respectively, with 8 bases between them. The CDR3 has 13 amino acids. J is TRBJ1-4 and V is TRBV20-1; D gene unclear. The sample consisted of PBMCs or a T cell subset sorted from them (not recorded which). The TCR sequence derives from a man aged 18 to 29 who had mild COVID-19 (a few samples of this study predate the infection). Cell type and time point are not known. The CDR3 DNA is TGCAGTGCCAGACGTACAACTAATGAAAAACTGTTTTTT. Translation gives CSARRTTNEKLFF.